This T cell receptor beta chain originates from a study of blood T cell repertoires in COVID-19. This clone has ten or more counts. Measured with immunoSEQ multiplex PCR; TCRdb has only the in-frame clones, and not every one. The data contain some 220,000 clones, about nine tenths of them singletons. This CDR3 is 15 amino acids long. Germline CDR1 reads SGDLS; CDR2 reads YYNGEE. Germline trimming cut 0 bases from V and 8 bases from J; bases unmatched to any gene: 8. Specimen: PBMCs or T cells enriched from blood (not recorded which). The receptor's source is a woman in her 50s in a cohort exposed to, infected with or recovered from COVID-19 (not recorded which). The V call is TRBV9, the J call TRBJ2-1; 7 positions agree with TRBD1. CDR3: CASSVGGGPVDEQFF. The CDR3 DNA sequence: TGTGCCAGCAGCGTAGGAGGGGGCCCGGTGGATGAGCAGTTCTTC.